These 31 T cell receptor beta chains were sequenced from one sample in a study of T-cell memory formation after mild COVID-19. Each CDR3 protein gets one entry after TCRdb re-called the 5' RACE reads with MiXCR. The data show 350,000 to 500,000 distinct CDR3 sequences, roughly 18% seen once. What was sequenced was PBMCs or a T cell subset sorted from them (not recorded which). The receptors stem from a man between 18 and 29 years old who had mild COVID-19 (a few samples of this study predate the infection). Cell type and time point are not known.

The chain employs TRBV29-1 and TRBJ1-2, with 12 nucleotides matching TRBD1. The CDR3 consists of 14 residues. The trim removed 4 bases at V and 5 bases at J, leaving 5 bases unmatched. CDR1 is SQVTM and CDR2 is ANQGSEA in the germline V gene. The CDR3, as DNA: TGCAGCGTTGCCGGGGACAGGGGGCTGTATGGCTACACCTTC. Its protein product is CSVAGDRGLYGYTF.

The rearrangement links TRBV28 to TRBJ1-5; 8 bases are a match to TRBD1. The CDR3 totals 16 residues. Germline CDR1 is MDHEN and CDR2 is SYDVKM. V lost 5 bases to trimming and J lost 4 bases; unmatched junction nucleotides: 10. CDR3 region: CASSTFGQGANQPQHF. The DNA for the CDR3 is TGTGCCAGCAGTACCTTCGGGCAGGGGGCAAATCAGCCCCAGCATTTT.

The chain couples TRBV20-1 to TRBJ2-5; D possibly matches TRBD1 or TRBD2 (5 bases each). This CDR3 spans 14 amino acids. The ends were cut back, 5 bases at V and 7 bases at J, with 20 bases in the middle. The germline CDR1 and CDR2 sequences are DFQATT and SNEGSKA (reference sequence). The CDR3 is CSARALGPRRTQYF. The CDR3 DNA is TGCAGTGCTCGGGCTCTGGGACCACGACGGACCCAGTACTTC.

At least ten counts were recorded for this clonotype. The chain is built from TRBV27 and TRBJ2-1, with 9 bases lining up with TRBD2. The CDR3 has 17 residues. Germline assignment: CDR1 MNHEY and CDR2 SMNVEV (reference sequence). With V trimmed by 1 base and J by 6 bases, 10 bases remained unmatched. This CDR3 is CASSLWAGGPISNEQFF. The CDR3 DNA reads as TGTGCCAGCAGTTTATGGGCGGGGGGGCCAATTTCCAATGAGCAGTTCTTC.

This clonotype appeared many times. J is TRBJ1-6 and V is TRBV5-8; D is uncertain. The V and J ends lost 4 bases and 7 bases respectively, with 12 bases between them. The germline V gene has CDR1 SGHTS and CDR2 YDEGEE. The CDR3 is 14 residues long. The CDR3 spells CASSHVYGNSPLHF. In DNA, the CDR3 is TGTGCCAGCAGCCACGTGTACGGGAATTCACCCCTCCACTTT.

This chain's CDR3 is CSAREGTGGETQYF. DNA of the CDR3: TGCAGTGCTAGAGAAGGGACTGGAGGCGAGACCCAGTACTTC. The rearrangement links TRBV20-1 to TRBJ2-5, with D possibly TRBD2 on 6 matching bases. The CDR3 spans 14 residues. Germline values: CDR1 DFQATT, CDR2 SNEGSKA (reference sequence). V was pared by 0 bases and J by 5 bases, with 13 bases between.

V usage is TRBV30 and J usage is TRBJ1-1; a possible D gene is TRBD1 (6 bases). Trimming took off 1 base at V and 4 bases at J, with 19 bases between the two ends. CDR3 length equals 16 residues. Looked up from germline, CDR1 is GTSNPN and CDR2 is SVGIG (reference sequence). The CDR3, as DNA: TGTGCCTGGAGTGGACTTTCGGGACACCGGGGCACTGAAGCTTTCTTT. Amino acids: CAWSGLSGHRGTEAFF.

The chain links TRBV29-1 to TRBJ1-2; D perhaps matches TRBD1 (5 bases). The CDR3 extends over 14 amino acids. V lost 3 bases, J lost 1 base, and 12 bases lay in between. Germline V gene data show CDR1 as SQVTM and CDR2 as ANQGSEA. The CDR3 sequence: CSVDRDLYNYGYTF. In DNA form, the CDR3 reads TGCAGCGTTGACAGGGATTTGTATAACTATGGCTACACCTTC. Complete variable domain (other parts from reference TRBV29-1 and TRBJ1-2): SAVISQKPSRDICQRGTSLTIQCQVDSQVTMMFWYRQQPGQSLTLIATANQGSEATYESGFVIDKFPISRPNLTFSTLTVSNMSPEDSSIYLCSVDRDLYNYGYTFGSGTRLTVV.

This rearrangement joins TRBV5-1 to TRBJ1-1; D is undetermined. Germline-derived CDR1 and CDR2 are SGHRS and YFSETQ. The length of the CDR3 is 17 residues. Trimming left V 0 bases short and J 0 bases short, with 15 bases between. CDR3 sequence: CASSLGAAENLNTEAFF. The CDR3, as DNA: TGCGCCAGCAGCTTGGGGGCAGCTGAAAACTTGAACACTGAAGCTTTCTTT.

V gene TRBV7-2 combines with J gene TRBJ1-5; D gene ambiguous. V lost 2 bases to trimming and J lost 6 bases, with 11 bases between them. The CDR3 consists of 14 residues. Germline CDR1 reads SGHTA; CDR2 reads FQGNSA. The CDR3 region is CASSLIGGFQPQHF. For the CDR3, the DNA is TGTGCCAGCAGCTTAATCGGAGGGTTTCAGCCCCAGCATTTT. Combining the CDR3 with reference TRBV7-2 and TRBJ1-5 gives the whole variable domain GAGVSQSPSNKVTEKGKDVELRCDPISGHTALYWYRQSLGQGLEFLIYFQGNSAPDKSGLPSDRFSAERTGGSVSTLTIQRTQQEDSAVYLCASSLIGGFQPQHFGDGTRLSIL.

The table lists this clonotype with a few counts. The rearrangement uses TRBV11-3 and TRBJ2-1, with TRBD1 as a possible D gene (5 bases). The CDR3 sequence is 14 residues long. Germline V gene sequence: CDR1 SGHNT, CDR2 YENEEA. V lost 6 bases and J lost 6, with 15 bases in between. CDR3 bases: TGTGCCAGCAGTTTTTCAGGGTTGGCCAATGAGCAGTTCTTC. Translating gives CASSFSGLANEQFF.

The chain employs TRBV18 and TRBJ2-7, with D tentatively TRBD1 or TRBD2 (6 bases each). The CDR3 runs 15 residues. V was pared by 6 bases and J by 1 base, with 16 bases between. Germline V CDR1 and CDR2: KGHSH, LQKENI. This chain's CDR3 is CASSLGGLGSYEQYV. For the CDR3, the DNA is TGTGCCAGCTCCCTAGGGGGGCTAGGATCCTACGAGCAGTACGTC.

The chain employs TRBV3-1 and TRBJ2-7; no clear D gene. V was pared by 1 base and J by 0 bases, with 19 bases between. Germline values: CDR1 LGHDT, CDR2 YNNKEL (reference sequence). The CDR3 contains 18 residues. CDR3 residues: CASSQGLIRGSSSYEQYV. The CDR3 DNA follows: TGTGCCAGCAGCCAAGGGCTGATAAGAGGCAGTAGCTCCTACGAGCAGTACGTC.

Turning to this clonotype: One end of the junction varies from germline; a read error may be responsible. CDR3 sequence reads: CSARGQGDYGYTF. The CDR3 DNA reads TGCAGTGCCAGAGGGCAGGGTGACTATGGCTACACCTTC. The chain employs TRBV20-1 and TRBJ1-2, with a weak D call TRBD1 (5 bases). The length of the CDR3 is 13 residues. In germline, CDR1 is DFQATT, CDR2 SNEGSKA (reference sequence).

V usage is TRBV20-1 and J usage is TRBJ1-2, with D tentatively TRBD1 (5 bases). CDR3 length: 12 residues. V dropped 8 bases and J dropped 3 bases, with 13 bases sitting between them. CDR1 is DFQATT, CDR2 SNEGSKA, per germline (reference sequence). The DNA of the CDR3 is TGCAGTTCAAGCCAGGGTGACTATGGCTACACCTTC. This gives the protein CSSSQGDYGYTF.

There are a few counts of this clonotype. The chain combines TRBV7-9 with TRBJ1-2; D is ambiguous. V was clipped by 4 bases and J by 8 bases, with 5 bases between them. Germline lookup yields CDR1 SEHNR and CDR2 FQNEAQ (reference sequence). This CDR3 comprises 10 residues. The CDR3 DNA sequence: TGTGCCAGCAGCTCCGAGGGCTACACCTTC. This codes for CASSSEGYTF.

This clonotype was recorded a few times. The chain carries TRBV10-3 and TRBJ1-1, with no clear D. CDR3 length: 14 residues. The germline CDR1 and CDR2 sequences are ENHRY and SYGVKD. Trimming cost V 3 bases and J 1 base, with 9 bases left between them. CDR3 sequence (DNA): TGTGCCATCAGTGAAAGTATTACGAACACTGAAGCTTTCTTT. Its protein product is CAISESITNTEAFF.

The chain carries TRBV20-1 and TRBJ1-1; D unclear. V dropped 3 bases and J dropped 1 base, with 6 bases sitting between them. Germline V lookup: CDR1 DFQATT, CDR2 SNEGSKA (reference sequence). CDR3 length equals 12 residues. The CDR3 region is CSARYENTEAFF. CDR3 DNA sequence: TGCAGTGCTAGGTATGAGAACACTGAAGCTTTCTTT.

The chain employs TRBV9 and TRBJ2-5; the match to TRBD2 covers 9 bases. Trimming removed 3 bases from V and 4 bases from J; junction bases left unmatched: 10. The CDR3 length is 16 residues. CDR1 and CDR2 from the germline V gene are SGDLS and YYNGEE. The CDR3 DNA reads as TGTGCCAGCAGCGCCCAGGTTAGCGGGGGCATAGAGACCCAGTACTTC. Its protein is CASSAQVSGGIETQYF.

This rearrangement joins TRBV7-9 to TRBJ1-3; unclear D gene. The V and J ends lost 4 bases and 2 bases respectively, with 9 bases between them. This CDR3 is 14 amino acids long. Germline CDR1 reads SEHNR; CDR2 reads FQNEAQ (reference sequence). For the CDR3, the DNA is TGTGCCAGCAGCTCGGGAAACACTGGAAACACCATATATTTT. The encoded protein is CASSSGNTGNTIYF. Supplemented by reference TRBV7-9 and TRBJ1-3, the full variable domain reads DTGVSQNPRHKITKRGQNVTFRCDPISEHNRLYWYRQTLGQGPEFLTYFQNEAQLEKSRLLSDRFSAERPKGSFSTLEIQRTEQGDSAMYLCASSSGNTGNTIYFGEGSWLTVV.

Only a few counts were recorded for this clonotype. This sequence joins TRBV6-2 or TRBV6-3 and TRBJ2-7; D is undetermined. The germline V and J ends were trimmed by 9 bases and 0 bases, with 15 bases remaining between them. Germline V CDR1 and CDR2: MNHEY, SVGEGT. The CDR3 extends over 14 amino acids. The chain's CDR3 is CASHPTKGSYEQYV. The DNA for the CDR3 is TGTGCCAGTCACCCTACCAAGGGCTCCTACGAGCAGTACGTC.

This clonotype was recorded a few times. This chain links TRBV20-1 with TRBJ1-1; TRBD1 matches at 9 bases. The CDR3 consists of 14 residues. Germline V gene lookup returns CDR1 DFQATT and CDR2 SNEGSKA (reference sequence). With V trimmed by 2 bases and J by 1 base, 2 bases remained unmatched. DNA for the CDR3: TGCAGTGCTAGATGGACAGGGGAGAACACTGAAGCTTTCTTT. Translated, it gives CSARWTGENTEAFF.

This clonotype showed up just a few times. The chain links TRBV7-6 to TRBJ2-1; the match to TRBD2 covers 7 bases. V lost 4 bases to trimming and J lost 10 bases; unmatched junction nucleotides: 7. Germline assignment: CDR1 SGHVS and CDR2 FNYEAQ. This CDR3 has 13 amino acids. The CDR3 region is CASSSPGGGEQFF. CDR3 bases: TGTGCCAGCAGCTCCCCGGGGGGAGGGGAGCAGTTCTTC.

The rearrangement joins TRBV5-1 to TRBJ2-5; 7 positions agree with TRBD1. With V trimmed by 3 bases and J by 3 bases, 5 bases remained unmatched. The germline V gene has CDR1 SGHRS and CDR2 YFSETQ. This CDR3 contains 14 residues. CDR3 protein: CASSWDSAEETQYF. CDR3 in DNA: TGCGCCAGCAGCTGGGACAGCGCTGAAGAGACCCAGTACTTC. Using reference TRBV5-1 and TRBJ2-5 for the parts outside the CDR3, the full variable domain is KAGVTQTPRYLIKTRGQQVTLSCSPISGHRSVSWYQQTPGQGLQFLFEYFSETQRNKGNFPGRFSGRQFSNSRSEMNVSTLELGDSALYLCASSWDSAEETQYFGPGTRLLVL.

A few counts support this clonotype. The chain employs TRBV6-6 and TRBJ1-5; 8 bases map to TRBD1. This CDR3 is built from 15 residues. J was trimmed by 7 bases and V by 7 bases; bases with no gene match: 12. Germline values: CDR1 MNHNY, CDR2 SVGAGI (reference sequence). Written as DNA, the CDR3 is TGTGCCAGCATTACTCGGCCCGACAGGGGACAGCCCCAGCATTTT. The encoded protein is CASITRPDRGQPQHF.

Only a few counts were recorded for this clonotype. The CDR3 nucleotides read TGTGCCAGCAGCGAGACAGGGGGCGACTATGGCTACACCTTC. Amino acids: CASSETGGDYGYTF. The J gene is TRBJ1-2, the V gene TRBV5-4; 10 bases align to TRBD1. The CDR3 runs to 14 residues. The trim removed 4 bases at V and 3 bases at J, leaving 3 bases unmatched. Germline loops: CDR1 SGHNT, CDR2 YYREEE (reference sequence).

This clonotype has only a few counts. The V gene is TRBV7-9, the J gene TRBJ1-3; perhaps TRBD1 as D (5 bases). Trimming left V 6 bases short and J 0 bases short, with 24 bases between. The CDR3 is made up of 19 amino acids. Germline CDR1 and CDR2: SEHNR and FQNEAQ (reference sequence). The CDR3 loop reads CASRNLRVTVRGSGNTIYF. The CDR3 region has the DNA TGTGCCAGCAGGAACTTACGGGTGACAGTTAGGGGCTCTGGAAACACCATATATTTT.

This chain connects TRBV10-3 to TRBJ2-2; 9 nucleotides line up with TRBD1. CDR1 and CDR2 from the germline V gene are ENHRY and SYGVKD. The ends lost 7 bases at V and 7 bases at J; junction bases unmatched: 7. CDR3 size: 14 residues. CDR3 DNA sequence: TGTGCCATCAATCCGGGACAGGGTAACGGGGAGCTGTTTTTT. It encodes CAINPGQGNGELFF.

This clonotype was detected ten times or more. The chain employs TRBV7-3 and TRBJ1-1, with unresolved D. V dropped 1 base and J dropped 9 bases, with 12 bases sitting between them. The CDR3 contains 13 residues. Germline CDR1 reads SGHTA; CDR2 reads FQGTGA. The CDR3 coding sequence is TGTGCCAGCAGCTTAAACCAAGGGTACAAAGCTTTCTTT. Its translation is CASSLNQGYKAFF.

The rearrangement links TRBV28 to TRBJ2-5; D call uncertain. The length of the CDR3 is 14 residues. In germline, CDR1 is MDHEN, CDR2 SYDVKM. Trimming removed 3 bases at V and 5 bases at J, with 13 bases between. The CDR3 here is CASSFRPPDETQYF. CDR3 in DNA: TGTGCCAGCAGTTTTAGACCGCCGGACGAGACCCAGTACTTC.

This clonotype was counted between two and nine times. This chain connects TRBV30 to TRBJ2-7; 7 bases agree with TRBD1. The CDR3 length is 12 residues. Germline assignment: CDR1 GTSNPN and CDR2 SVGIG (reference sequence). V trimming: 7 bases; J trimming: 4 bases; junction bases outside the gene matches: 7. CDR3 loop: CAYHRGGYEQYF. The CDR3 nucleotides are TGTGCCTATCACAGGGGCGGATACGAGCAGTACTTC.